The 32 T cell receptor beta chains below come from one sample, sequenced in a study of response to subunit inactivated influenza vaccine. TCRdb re-derived calls from the RT-PCR reads in MiXCR, one entry per CDR3 protein. The profile shows more than 150,000 distinct CDR3 sequences, nearly 9.5% of them singletons. Specimen: non-naive T cells sorted from PBMCs, collected on the day of vaccination. Source of these receptors: a man aged 45-60 years who received an inactivated influenza vaccine.

The table lists this clonotype with many counts. V usage is TRBV3-1 and J usage is TRBJ1-1; D might be TRBD1 (5 bases). Trimming cost V 0 bases and J 6 bases, with 14 bases left between them. This CDR3 has 15 residues. Germline assignment: CDR1 LGHDT and CDR2 YNNKEL (reference sequence). CDR3 in amino acids: CASSQEVPGGAEAFF. CDR3 nucleotides: TGTGCCAGCAGCCAAGAGGTCCCGGGGGGGGCTGAAGCTTTCTTT.

This clonotype was observed many times. The chain uses TRBV5-1 and TRBJ1-1; the D gene is possibly TRBD1 (5 bases). Germline lookup yields CDR1 SGHRS and CDR2 YFSETQ. This CDR3 is built from 14 residues. Between the trimmed V and J ends, which lost 4 bases and 1 base, there was a span of 11 bases. The CDR3 DNA reads as TGCGCCAGCAGCCCCGGGACGGGGAACACTGAAGCTTTCTTT. Its translation is CASSPGTGNTEAFF.

In this sample, this clonotype turned up many times. This rearrangement joins TRBV9 to TRBJ2-2; 10 bases fit TRBD1. The germline V gene encodes CDR1 SGDLS and CDR2 YYNGEE. The CDR3 extends over 15 amino acids. Unmatched junction bases numbered 4, after V lost 2 bases and J lost 6 bases. CDR3 bases: TGTGCCAGCAGCGTGGGACAGGGGCTGGCCGGGGAGCTGTTTTTT. Amino acid sequence: CASSVGQGLAGELFF.

This clonotype was seen at least ten times. V and J are TRBV20-1 and TRBJ2-3, with 7 positions matching TRBD2. The ends lost 7 bases at V and 3 bases at J; junction bases unmatched: 7. Germline assignment: CDR1 DFQATT and CDR2 SNEGSKA (reference sequence). The CDR3 loop spans 13 amino acids. DNA of the CDR3: TGCAGTGAGCGGGCGGGAGTAACAGATACGCAGTATTTT. This codes for CSERAGVTDTQYF.

This clonotype occurred a few times. The chain couples TRBV15 to TRBJ2-1, with 9 bases matching TRBD2. Germline values: CDR1 LNHNV, CDR2 YYDKDF (reference sequence). Unmatched junction bases numbered 3, after V lost 0 bases and J lost 6 bases. The CDR3 is 15 amino acids. DNA for the CDR3: TGTGCCACCAGCAGAGATCCAGCGGGGGGCAATGAGCAGTTCTTC. Translated: CATSRDPAGGNEQFF.

This clonotype was seen more than once but under ten times. This chain uses TRBV19 with TRBJ2-3; 14 positions match TRBD2. This CDR3 has 18 amino acids. After removal of 3 bases from V and 1 base from J, the junction contained 6 bases not matched to a gene. CDR1 is LNHDA and CDR2 is SQIVND in the germline V gene (reference sequence). The CDR3 is CASSISGTSGSGTDTQYF. The CDR3 DNA reads as TGTGCCAGTAGTATTTCCGGGACTAGCGGGAGTGGCACAGATACGCAGTATTTT.

V and J are TRBV20-1 and TRBJ2-1; a possible D gene is TRBD1 (7 bases). The germline gives CDR1 DFQATT, CDR2 SNEGSKA (reference sequence). The CDR3 is made up of 14 amino acids. V was cut by 6 bases and J by 6 bases, with 18 bases left in between. As DNA, the CDR3 is TGCAGTGCACAATGGAGGGGGCTGGGCAATGAGCAGTTCTTC. Translating it yields CSAQWRGLGNEQFF.

This clonotype was observed many times. The rearrangement joins TRBV6-1 to TRBJ1-6, with TRBD1 as a possible D gene (5 bases). The CDR3 length is 14 residues. Germline assignment: CDR1 MNHNS and CDR2 SASEGT. V was cut by 4 bases and J by 8 bases, with 12 bases left in between. CDR3 residues: CASSAPGWHSPLHF. DNA of the CDR3: TGTGCCAGCAGTGCTCCAGGGTGGCATTCACCCCTCCACTTT.

Comment on this clonotype: Just one base apart from a much larger clone, this may be a read error. V and J are TRBV11-3 and TRBJ2-1, with a tentative D call TRBD2 (6 bases). With 5 bases removed from V and 4 bases from J, the gap between germline ends came to 15 bases. The CDR3 is made up of 15 amino acids. Per germline, CDR1 SGHNT and CDR2 YENEEA. CDR3: CASSPRLGGYNEQFF. CDR3 nucleotides: TGTGCCAGCAGCCCTAGACTGGGGGGTTACAATGAGCAGTTCTTC.

This clonotype was seen a handful of times. The chain combines TRBV29-1 with TRBJ2-7; 10 positions agree with TRBD1. J lost 6 bases, V lost 4 bases, and 12 bases had no gene match. The CDR3 spans 15 residues. CDR1 and CDR2 from the germline V gene are SQVTM and ANQGSEA. The CDR3 region is CSVGLTTGGRVEQYF. CDR3 nucleotides: TGCAGCGTTGGACTTACGACAGGGGGCAGGGTCGAGCAGTACTTC.

This clonotype was counted between two and nine times. The chain employs TRBV4-2 and TRBJ2-2, with 10 positions matching TRBD1. Germline CDR1 LGHNA, CDR2 YNFKEQ. The V segment lost 2 bases and the J segment 7 bases; nucleotides outside the gene matches: 4. This CDR3 contains 15 residues. As DNA, the CDR3 is TGTGCCAGCAGCCAACCGGGACAGGGGATCGGGGAGCTGTTTTTT. Translation: CASSQPGQGIGELFF.

This clonotype was observed at least ten times. The chain has TRBV12-3 or TRBV12-4 and TRBJ2-7; tentatively, D is TRBD1 or TRBD2 (5 bases each). With 4 bases removed from V and 3 bases from J, the gap between germline ends came to 19 bases. The CDR3 is made up of 16 amino acids. The CDR3 protein is CASSSGWDRDFYEQYF. The CDR3 bases are TGTGCCAGCAGTTCGGGGTGGGACCGAGATTTCTACGAGCAGTACTTC.

This clonotype came up a few times. V gene TRBV4-2 combines with J gene TRBJ2-1, with D possibly being TRBD2 (6 bases). V was trimmed by 0 bases and J by 9 bases, leaving 18 bases between them. There are 16 residues in the CDR3. CDR1 and CDR2 (germline): LGHNA, YNFKEQ. As DNA, the CDR3 is TGTGCCAGCAGCCAAGAAGTTGGTTGGGGGGATCGTGAGCAGTTCTTC. Translating it yields CASSQEVGWGDREQFF.

The chain employs TRBV4-3 and TRBJ2-6, with D maybe TRBD2 (6 bases). The CDR3 sequence is 16 residues long. V lost 4 bases to trimming and J lost 4 bases, with 14 bases between them. CDR1 and CDR2 (germline): LGHNA, YSLEER. CDR3 in amino acids: CASSPRGGTGANVLTF. As DNA, the CDR3 is TGCGCCAGCAGCCCTCGAGGAGGGACCGGGGCCAACGTCCTGACTTTC.

The V gene is TRBV6-5, the J gene TRBJ2-2; D is uncertain. Germline CDR1 reads MNHEY; CDR2 reads SVGAGI. Trimming took off 2 bases at V and 2 bases at J, with 12 bases between the two ends. This CDR3 has 16 amino acids. CDR3 DNA sequence: TGTGCCAGCAGTTACGGTGGTTCCAGAAACACCGGGGAGCTGTTTTTT. This translates into CASSYGGSRNTGELFF.

The chain employs TRBV7-6 and TRBJ2-5; 7 nucleotides match TRBD2. The junction had 5 bases not matched to a gene; V was cut back by 2 bases and J by 2 bases. The germline gives CDR1 SGHVS, CDR2 FNYEAQ. The CDR3 runs 15 residues. The CDR3 bases are TGTGCCAGCAGCTTAACCGCTAGCGGACAAGAGACCCAGTACTTC. Amino acid sequence: CASSLTASGQETQYF.

This clonotype was seen at least ten times. The chain carries TRBV28 and TRBJ2-1; tentative D call: TRBD2 (5 bases). Germline V CDR1 and CDR2: MDHEN, SYDVKM. V was cut by 3 bases and J by 2 bases, with 20 bases left in between. The CDR3 runs 18 residues. In DNA, the CDR3 is TGTGCCAGCAGTTTGGTGCTCACCCTAGAGGAGGCCTACAATGAGCAGTTCTTC. Translating gives CASSLVLTLEEAYNEQFF.

Details on this clonotype: Possible read error: a much larger clone is one base away. The chain links TRBV5-1 to TRBJ2-5, with 9 nucleotides matching TRBD1. The J call may be in error: the DNA end matches TRBJ2-1 better. Germline values: CDR1 SGHRS, CDR2 YFSETQ. This CDR3 has 16 residues. The chain's CDR3 is CASSLGGQGTYETQFF. The CDR3 DNA follows: TGCGCCAGCAGCTTGGGGGGACAGGGTACCTATGAGACCCAGTTCTTC.

This chain joins TRBV20-1 and TRBJ2-7; TRBD2 agrees at 8 bases. CDR1 DFQATT and CDR2 SNEGSKA come from the germline V gene (reference sequence). The CDR3 runs to 14 residues. J gave up 7 bases and V 6 bases, and 14 bases lay outside the gene matches. CDR3 protein: CSAAGGTRLSEQYF. The CDR3 DNA is TGCAGTGCCGCCGGCGGGACTAGACTCTCGGAGCAGTACTTC.

The table lists this clonotype with many counts. The chain carries TRBV5-6 and TRBJ1-1, with D perhaps TRBD1 (5 bases). Trimming removed 2 bases from V and 8 bases from J, with 16 bases in between. There are 14 residues in the CDR3. The V gene's germline CDR1 is SGHDT and CDR2 YYEEEE. CDR3 sequence: CASSFVAGLQEAFF. The DNA of the CDR3 is TGTGCCAGCAGCTTTGTGGCAGGGCTCCAGGAAGCTTTCTTT.

This clonotype occurred a few times. This chain links TRBV7-9 with TRBJ1-5; TRBD1 matches 8 bases. Germline values: CDR1 SEHNR, CDR2 FQNEAQ (reference sequence). J lost 7 bases, V lost 3 bases, and 5 bases had no gene match. The CDR3 runs 14 residues. The CDR3 reads CASSFAGGEQPQHF. The CDR3 region has the DNA TGTGCCAGCAGCTTTGCAGGGGGCGAGCAGCCCCAGCATTTT.

The rearrangement links TRBV7-8 to TRBJ2-3; D ambiguous. Trimming left V 3 bases short and J 3 bases short, with 7 bases between. The CDR3 is made up of 13 amino acids. CDR1 is SGHVS and CDR2 is FQNEAQ in the germline V gene. The CDR3 DNA sequence: TGTGCCAGCAGCTTGGGTATAACAGATACGCAGTATTTT. As protein: CASSLGITDTQYF.

This clonotype has just a few counts. The genes are TRBV5-6 and TRBJ1-5; TRBD1 matches 7 bases. From germline, CDR1 is SGHDT and CDR2 YYEEEE. V lost 4 bases and J lost 2; bases outside the gene matches: 9. CDR3 length: 16 residues. CDR3 in DNA: TGTGCCAGCAGCCCGTACAGGGGTTTGGGCAATCAGCCCCAGCATTTT. Its protein is CASSPYRGLGNQPQHF.

This clonotype was observed a handful of times. The chain uses TRBV18 and TRBJ1-1; D call uncertain. The CDR3 has 13 amino acids. V shed 3 bases and J shed 5 bases, with 10 bases lying between them. Germline lookup yields CDR1 KGHSH and CDR2 LQKENI. CDR3 bases: TGTGCCAGCTCACCGGCGAGGAAGACTGAAGCTTTCTTT. This codes for CASSPARKTEAFF.

This clonotype was seen repeatedly, ten times or more. The genes are TRBV5-1 and TRBJ2-3; 10 bases match TRBD2. The CDR3 is 16 residues long. Germline V gene sequence: CDR1 SGHRS, CDR2 YFSETQ. J gave up 2 bases and V 4 bases, and 7 bases lay outside the gene matches. The CDR3 protein is CASSISGGGYTDTQYF. The CDR3 region has the DNA TGCGCCAGCAGCATCAGCGGGGGGGGTTACACAGATACGCAGTATTTT.

This clonotype was counted between two and nine times. V and J are TRBV20-1 and TRBJ2-1; 14 bases line up with TRBD2. The CDR3 consists of 14 residues. CDR1 is DFQATT, CDR2 SNEGSKA, per germline (reference sequence). Germline trimming cut 6 bases from V and 10 bases from J; bases unmatched to any gene: 8. This CDR3 is CSAGGTSGSDEQFF. CDR3 in DNA: TGCAGTGCGGGAGGGACTAGCGGGAGTGACGAGCAGTTCTTC.

This clonotype has a handful of counts. The V gene is TRBV10-3, the J gene TRBJ2-2; the match to TRBD2 covers 8 bases. The V and J ends lost 5 bases and 5 bases, in that order; junction bases with no gene match: 1. Looked up from germline, CDR1 is ENHRY and CDR2 is SYGVKD. The CDR3 contains 13 residues. CDR3 sequence reads: CAISPGGTGELFF. The CDR3 DNA reads TGTGCCATCAGTCCGGGGGGGACCGGGGAGCTGTTTTTT.

The gene calls are TRBV5-5 and TRBJ2-7; the D is unclear. V lost 5 bases, J lost 2 bases, and 11 bases lay in between. The CDR3 consists of 13 residues. Germline V gene lookup returns CDR1 SGHKS and CDR2 YYEKEE (reference sequence). The CDR3 bases are TGTGCCAGCAGTTGGGGTCACACCTACGAGCAGTACTTC. It translates to CASSWGHTYEQYF.

The rearrangement links TRBV7-9 to TRBJ1-1; TRBD1 might be the D (5 bases). CDR3 length equals 14 residues. Per the germline V gene, CDR1 is SEHNR and CDR2 is FQNEAQ (reference sequence). V dropped 1 base and J dropped 10 bases, with 16 bases sitting between them. DNA for the CDR3: TGTGCCAGCAGCTTAGACAATACAGGCAAGGGAGCTTTCTTT. This gives the protein CASSLDNTGKGAFF.

This sequence joins TRBV20-1 and TRBJ2-1; D is possibly TRBD1 (5 bases). Trimming shortened V by 1 base and J by 9 bases, and 16 bases separated the two germline ends. This CDR3 contains 14 residues. Germline values: CDR1 DFQATT, CDR2 SNEGSKA (reference sequence). The CDR3 sequence is CSARGTPATGEQFF. CDR3 coding DNA: TGCAGTGCTAGAGGGACACCCGCTACGGGTGAGCAGTTCTTC.

The CDR3 bases are TGTGCCAGCAGCTTAGGGGGCCCGGGCACAGATACGCAGTATTTT. Amino acids: CASSLGGPGTDTQYF. The chain uses TRBV7-2 and TRBJ2-3, with D tentatively TRBD1 (5 bases). Germline CDR1 SGHTA, CDR2 FQGNSA. Trimming left V 1 base short and J 1 base short, with 9 bases between. The CDR3 extends over 15 amino acids.

This clonotype occurred many times. The chain combines TRBV29-1 with TRBJ1-2; D remains unclear. This CDR3 contains 12 residues. Germline V gene sequence: CDR1 SQVTM, CDR2 ANQGSEA. Trimming left V 2 bases short and J 1 base short, with 5 bases between. The CDR3 is CSVETDNYGYTF. The CDR3, as DNA: TGCAGCGTTGAAACTGATAACTATGGCTACACCTTC. Looking up the rest from reference TRBV29-1 and TRBJ1-2 gives the full variable domain: SAVISQKPSRDICQRGTSLTIQCQVDSQVTMMFWYRQQPGQSLTLIATANQGSEATYESGFVIDKFPISRPNLTFSTLTVSNMSPEDSSIYLCSVETDNYGYTFGSGTRLTVV.